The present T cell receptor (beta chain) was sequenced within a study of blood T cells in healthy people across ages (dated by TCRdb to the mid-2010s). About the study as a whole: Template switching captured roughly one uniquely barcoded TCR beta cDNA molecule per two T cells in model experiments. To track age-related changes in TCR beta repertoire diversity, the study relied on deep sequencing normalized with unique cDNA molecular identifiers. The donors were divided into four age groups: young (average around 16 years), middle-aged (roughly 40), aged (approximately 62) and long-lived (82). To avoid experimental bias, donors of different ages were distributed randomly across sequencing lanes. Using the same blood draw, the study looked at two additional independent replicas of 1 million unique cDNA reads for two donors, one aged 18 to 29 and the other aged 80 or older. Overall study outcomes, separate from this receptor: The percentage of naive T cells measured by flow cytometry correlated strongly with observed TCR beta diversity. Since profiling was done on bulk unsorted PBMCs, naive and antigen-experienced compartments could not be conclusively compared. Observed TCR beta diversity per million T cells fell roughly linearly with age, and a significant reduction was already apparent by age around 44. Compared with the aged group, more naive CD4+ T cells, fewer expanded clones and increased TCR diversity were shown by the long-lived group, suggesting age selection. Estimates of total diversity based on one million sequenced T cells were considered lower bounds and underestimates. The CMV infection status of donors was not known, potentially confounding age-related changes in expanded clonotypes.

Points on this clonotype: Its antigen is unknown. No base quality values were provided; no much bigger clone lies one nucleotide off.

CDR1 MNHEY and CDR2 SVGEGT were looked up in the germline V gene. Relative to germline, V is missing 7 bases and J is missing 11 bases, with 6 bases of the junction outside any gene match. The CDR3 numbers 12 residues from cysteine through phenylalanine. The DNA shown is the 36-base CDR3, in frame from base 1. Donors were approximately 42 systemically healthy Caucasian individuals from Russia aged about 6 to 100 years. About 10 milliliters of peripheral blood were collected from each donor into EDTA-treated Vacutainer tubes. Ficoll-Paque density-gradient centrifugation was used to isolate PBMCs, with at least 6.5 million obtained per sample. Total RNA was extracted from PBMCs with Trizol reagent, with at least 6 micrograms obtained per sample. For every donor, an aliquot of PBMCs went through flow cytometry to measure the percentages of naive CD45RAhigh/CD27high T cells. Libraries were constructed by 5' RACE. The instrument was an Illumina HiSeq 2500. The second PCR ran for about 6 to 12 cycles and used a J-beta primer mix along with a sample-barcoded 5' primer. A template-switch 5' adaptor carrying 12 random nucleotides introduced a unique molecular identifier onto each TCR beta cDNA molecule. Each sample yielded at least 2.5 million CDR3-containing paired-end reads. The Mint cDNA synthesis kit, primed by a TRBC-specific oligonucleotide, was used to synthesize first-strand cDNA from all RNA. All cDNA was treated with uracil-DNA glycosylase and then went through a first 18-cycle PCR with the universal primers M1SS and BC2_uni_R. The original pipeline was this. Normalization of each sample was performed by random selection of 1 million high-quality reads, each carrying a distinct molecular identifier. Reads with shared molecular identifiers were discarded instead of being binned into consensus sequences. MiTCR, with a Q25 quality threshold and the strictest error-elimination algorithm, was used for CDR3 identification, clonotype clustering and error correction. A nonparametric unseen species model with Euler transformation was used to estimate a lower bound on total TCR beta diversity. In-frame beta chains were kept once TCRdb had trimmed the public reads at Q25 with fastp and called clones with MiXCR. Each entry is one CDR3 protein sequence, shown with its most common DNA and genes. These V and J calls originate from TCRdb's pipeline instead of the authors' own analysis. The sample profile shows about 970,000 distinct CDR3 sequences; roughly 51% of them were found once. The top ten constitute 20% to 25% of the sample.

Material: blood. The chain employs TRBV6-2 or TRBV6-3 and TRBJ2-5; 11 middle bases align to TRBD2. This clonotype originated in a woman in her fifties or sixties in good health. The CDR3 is CASTSGRNEQYF. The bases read TGTGCCAGCACTAGCGGGAGGAATGAGCAGTACTTC.